The T cell receptor beta chain under discussion was sequenced for a study of T cells in Graves' hyperthyroidism and ophthalmopathy. Broader study findings: Blood samples included most of the expanded thyroid clonotypes exceeding 0.001. With a median lead of about 6.9 months before onset, the model predicted ophthalmopathy.

The CDR3 totals 12 residues. Trimming stripped 0 bases from V and 5 bases from J, with 3 bases between. Germline assignment: CDR1 KGHDR and CDR2 SFDVKD. In patients aged 18 to 65, hyperthyroidism was newly diagnosed, with duration under 2 months. Diagnosis rested on symptoms, serum thyroxine and TRAb, thyroid ultrasound, and orbital computed tomography. In this sample, this clonotype turned up many times. Its antigen is unknown. TCR beta CDR3 region amplification was performed from RNA transcripts. RT-PCR in the first round (using the HTBI primer set) targeted the TCR CDR3. TCRdb called the multiplex PCR reads again in MiXCR, with one record for every CDR3 protein. This sample has roughly 580,000 distinct CDR3 sequences; about 43% occur once, and the top ten carry 8.2%.

The receptor was isolated from a woman aged 18-29 years with Graves' hyperthyroidism. The V and J genes are TRBV24-1 and TRBJ2-5; D gene uncertain. Sequencing was done on a sample of peripheral blood or thyroid tissue (not recorded which). CDR3 residues: CATSDLMETQYF. The CDR3 DNA reads as TGTGCCACCAGTGATTTGATGGAGACCCAGTACTTC.